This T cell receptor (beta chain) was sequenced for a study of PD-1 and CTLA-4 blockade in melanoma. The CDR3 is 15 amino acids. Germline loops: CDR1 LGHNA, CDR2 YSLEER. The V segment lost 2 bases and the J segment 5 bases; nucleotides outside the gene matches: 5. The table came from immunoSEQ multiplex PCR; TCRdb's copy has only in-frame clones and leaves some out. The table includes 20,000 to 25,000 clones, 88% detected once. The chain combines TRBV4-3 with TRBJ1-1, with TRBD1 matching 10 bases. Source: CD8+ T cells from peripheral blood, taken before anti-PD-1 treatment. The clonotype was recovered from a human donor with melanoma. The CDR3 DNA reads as TGCGCCAGCAGCCAAACGACAGGGGGCGAGACTGAAGCTTTCTTT. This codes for CASSQTTGGETEAFF.